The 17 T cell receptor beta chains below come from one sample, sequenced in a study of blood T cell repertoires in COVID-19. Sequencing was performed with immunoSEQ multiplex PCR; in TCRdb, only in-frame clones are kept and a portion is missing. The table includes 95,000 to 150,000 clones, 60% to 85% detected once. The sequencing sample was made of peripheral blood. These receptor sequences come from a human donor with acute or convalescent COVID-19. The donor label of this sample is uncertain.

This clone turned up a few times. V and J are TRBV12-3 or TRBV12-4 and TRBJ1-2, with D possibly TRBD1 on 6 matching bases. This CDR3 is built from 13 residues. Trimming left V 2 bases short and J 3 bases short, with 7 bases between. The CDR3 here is CASSLTGHYGYTF. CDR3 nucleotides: TGTGCCAGCAGTTTAACAGGGCACTATGGCTACACCTTC.

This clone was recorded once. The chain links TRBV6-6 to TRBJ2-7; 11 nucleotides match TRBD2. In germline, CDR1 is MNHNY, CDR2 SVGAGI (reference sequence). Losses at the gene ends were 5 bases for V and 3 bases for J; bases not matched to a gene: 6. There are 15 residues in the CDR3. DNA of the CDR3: TGTGCCAGCAGTCCCCTAGCGGGGGGCAACTACGAGCAGTACGTC. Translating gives CASSPLAGGNYEQYV.

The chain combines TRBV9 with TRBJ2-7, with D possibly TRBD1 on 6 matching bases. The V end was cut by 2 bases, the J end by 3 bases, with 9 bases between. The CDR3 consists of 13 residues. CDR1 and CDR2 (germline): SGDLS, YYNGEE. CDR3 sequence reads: CASSVSQGYEQYF. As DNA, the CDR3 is TGTGCCAGCAGCGTGTCACAGGGCTACGAGCAGTACTTC.

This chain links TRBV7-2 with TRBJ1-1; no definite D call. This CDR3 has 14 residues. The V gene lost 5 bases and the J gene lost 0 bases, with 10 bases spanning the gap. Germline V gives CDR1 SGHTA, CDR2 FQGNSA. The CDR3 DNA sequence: TGTGCCAGCAGCCCACCGGGGTTGAACACTGAAGCTTTCTTT. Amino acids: CASSPPGLNTEAFF.

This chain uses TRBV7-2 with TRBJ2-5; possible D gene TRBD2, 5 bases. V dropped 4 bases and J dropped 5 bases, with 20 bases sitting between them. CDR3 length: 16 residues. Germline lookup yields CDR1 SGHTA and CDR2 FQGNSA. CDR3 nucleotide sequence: TGTGCCAGCAGCTCAACCCCTTCCCGGGGAAGGGAGACCCAGTACTTC. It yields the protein CASSSTPSRGRETQYF.

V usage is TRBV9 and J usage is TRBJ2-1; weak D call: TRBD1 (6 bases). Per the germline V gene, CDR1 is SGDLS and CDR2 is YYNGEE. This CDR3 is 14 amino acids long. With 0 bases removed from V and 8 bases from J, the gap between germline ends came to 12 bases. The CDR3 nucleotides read TGTGCCAGCAGCGTAGGTTGGGGGCGCGATGAGCAGTTCTTC. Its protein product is CASSVGWGRDEQFF.

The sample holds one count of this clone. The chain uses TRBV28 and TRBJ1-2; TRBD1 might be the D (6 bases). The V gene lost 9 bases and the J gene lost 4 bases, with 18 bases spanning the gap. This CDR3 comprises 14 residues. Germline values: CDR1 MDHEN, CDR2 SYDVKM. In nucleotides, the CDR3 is TGTGCCAGTTGGAATGCACGAGGGGGCTATGGCTACACCTTC. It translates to CASWNARGGYGYTF.

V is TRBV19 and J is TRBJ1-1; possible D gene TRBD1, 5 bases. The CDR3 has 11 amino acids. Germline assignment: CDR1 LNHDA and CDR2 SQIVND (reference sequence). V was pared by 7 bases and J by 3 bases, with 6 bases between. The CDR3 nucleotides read TGTGCCAGTATGGGGCACACTGAAGCTTTCTTT. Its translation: CASMGHTEAFF.

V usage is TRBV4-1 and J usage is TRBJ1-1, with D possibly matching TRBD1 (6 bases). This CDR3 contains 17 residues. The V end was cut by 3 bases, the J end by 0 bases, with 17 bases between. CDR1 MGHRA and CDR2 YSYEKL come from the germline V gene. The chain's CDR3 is CASSHSRTVRMNTEAFF. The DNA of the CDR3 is TGCGCCAGCAGCCACTCCCGGACAGTAAGGATGAACACTGAAGCTTTCTTT.

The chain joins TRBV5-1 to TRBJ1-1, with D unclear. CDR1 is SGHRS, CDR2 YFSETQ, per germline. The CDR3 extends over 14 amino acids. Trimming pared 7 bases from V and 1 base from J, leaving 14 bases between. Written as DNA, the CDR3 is TGCGCCAGCCGAGCGGCGTCAGAGAACACTGAAGCTTTCTTT. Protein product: CASRAASENTEAFF.

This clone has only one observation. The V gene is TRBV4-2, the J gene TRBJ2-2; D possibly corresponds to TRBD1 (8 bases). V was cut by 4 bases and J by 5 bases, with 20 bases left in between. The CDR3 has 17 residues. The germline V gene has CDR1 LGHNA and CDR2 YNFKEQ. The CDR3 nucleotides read TGTGCCAGCAGCCGAAAAGCGGGACAGGCACTAACCGGGGAGCTGTTTTTT. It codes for CASSRKAGQALTGELFF.

CDR3 DNA: TGTGCCAGCGCTCCCGGGACATCGCACTATGGCTACACCTTC. Translated: CASAPGTSHYGYTF. The chain recombines TRBV6-6 with TRBJ1-2; D is perhaps TRBD1 (6 bases). From germline, CDR1 is MNHNY and CDR2 SVGAGI (reference sequence). The CDR3 sequence is 14 residues long. V lost 8 bases and J 3 bases, leaving 16 bases between the germline ends.

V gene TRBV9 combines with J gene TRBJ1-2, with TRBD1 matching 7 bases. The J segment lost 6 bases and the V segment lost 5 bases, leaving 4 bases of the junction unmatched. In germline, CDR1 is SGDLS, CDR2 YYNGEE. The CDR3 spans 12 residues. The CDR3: CASRRDSHGYTF. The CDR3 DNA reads TGTGCCAGCAGAAGGGACAGCCATGGCTACACCTTC.

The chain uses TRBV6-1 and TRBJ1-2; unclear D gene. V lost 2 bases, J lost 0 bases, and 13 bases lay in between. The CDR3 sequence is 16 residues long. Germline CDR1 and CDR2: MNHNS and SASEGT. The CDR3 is CASSELPEGSNYGYTF. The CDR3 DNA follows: TGTGCCAGCAGTGAACTCCCTGAGGGATCTAACTATGGCTACACCTTC.

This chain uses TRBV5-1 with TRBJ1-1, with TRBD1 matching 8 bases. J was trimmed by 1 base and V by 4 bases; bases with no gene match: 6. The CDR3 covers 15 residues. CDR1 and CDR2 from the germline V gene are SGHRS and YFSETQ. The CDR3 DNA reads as TGCGCCAGCAGCCCGACAGGGGTCCCGAACACTGAAGCTTTCTTT. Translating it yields CASSPTGVPNTEAFF. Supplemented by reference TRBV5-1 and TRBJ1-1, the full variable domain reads KAGVTQTPRYLIKTRGQQVTLSCSPISGHRSVSWYQQTPGQGLQFLFEYFSETQRNKGNFPGRFSGRQFSNSRSEMNVSTLELGDSALYLCASSPTGVPNTEAFFGQGTRLTVV.

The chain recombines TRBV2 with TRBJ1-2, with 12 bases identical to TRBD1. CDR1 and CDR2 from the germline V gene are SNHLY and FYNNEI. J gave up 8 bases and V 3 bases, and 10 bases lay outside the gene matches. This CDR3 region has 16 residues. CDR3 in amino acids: CASSDPGTGGLLGYTF. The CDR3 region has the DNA TGTGCCAGCAGTGACCCCGGGACAGGGGGCTTGTTAGGCTACACCTTC.

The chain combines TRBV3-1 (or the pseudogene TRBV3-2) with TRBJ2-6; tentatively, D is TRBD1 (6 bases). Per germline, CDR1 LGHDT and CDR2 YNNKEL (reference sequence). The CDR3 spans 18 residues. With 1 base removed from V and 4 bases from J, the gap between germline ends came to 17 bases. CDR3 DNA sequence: TGTGCCAGCAGCCAAGGAACCGGCAGGGGTAAAGGGGCCAACGTCCTGACTTTC. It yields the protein CASSQGTGRGKGANVLTF.